Included here is one T cell receptor beta chain sequence, with context. It has no known antigen specificity. Base quality data are lacking; no much larger clone is found one base away. Collaborating institutions collected whole blood in K2EDTA tubes following their own protocols. For TCRbeta analysis, collaborators shipped samples in one of three forms: frozen whole blood, isolated PBMCs, or DNA extracted from either of those sample types. The germline V gene provides CDR1 MNHNS and CDR2 SASEGT. The V end loses 5 bases and the J end loses 2 bases, and a stretch of 12 bases separates them. From the cysteine up to the phenylalanine, the CDR3 has a length of 14 residues. CDR3 DNA only is kept here, 42 bases in frame from base 1. TCRbeta CDR3 regions were amplified from genomic DNA by means of the immunoSEQ Assay, a bias-controlled multiplex PCR. In the paper's pipeline: The number of nucleated cells in each sample was estimated by amplification of reference gene primers within the assay. To quantify the absolute abundance of each unique TCRbeta CDR3 rearrangement, sequence reads were collapsed and filtered. For each sample, productive Simpson clonality was calculated as the square root of Simpson's diversity index over productive rearrangements. TCRdb took over this immuneACCESS table, retaining in-frame rearrangements with V and J assigned. Such tables are incomplete; in checked studies, under half of the missing clones stem from an unresolved V gene, and the remainder is unexplained. The V and J calls and clone size are taken from that table; D and trimming were inferred from the DNA. The sample profile shows 100,000 to 150,000 clones; approximately 90% of them were found once. The top ten clonotypes cover roughly 4% of the sample.

This sample is drawn from a study of blood T cell repertoires in COVID-19 (dated by TCRdb to 2020 to 2022). The study in broad terms: Collaborator samples came from the United States, Italy and Spain and covered acute and convalescent phases of COVID-19. The prospective study material was composed of cDNA or gDNA derived from T cells, B-cell-depleted T cells, or PBMCs. A freely available public database, intended as a resource for researchers studying the immune response to SARS-CoV-2, is where the repertoires were released. Deeply sampled blood TCRbeta repertoires from subjects exposed to, actively infected with, or recovered from COVID-19 were included in the dataset. HLA class I and class II types, where available, came from metadata supplied by the sample provider rather than from assay-based typing. A de-identified subject ID, COVID-19 status, age in years and sex were almost always included in the sample metadata. The samples were drawn from the first 160 participants of the ongoing ImmuneRACE study and from roughly 1,300 subjects provided by 6 global collaborators. Broader findings and caveats from the paper: Clinical and demographic metadata were provided uncurated, with the amount varying by source and participant.

Material: peripheral blood. The source of this sequence is a man aged 35 to 55 with acute or convalescent COVID-19. This receptor chain uses TRBV6-1 and TRBJ2-5; the D gene remains uncertain. The CDR3 in this case is CASSPLAWQETQYF. Read as DNA, the sequence is TGTGCCAGCAGTCCGCTCGCGTGGCAAGAGACCCAGTACTTC.